These T cell receptor beta chains were read from a single sample in a study of cytomegalovirus exposure and HLA in healthy donors. Assay used: immunoSEQ multiplex PCR; TCRdb lists only in-frame clones, some missing. The repertoire has over 110,000 clones, under 90% of them found once; the top ten carry approximately 2.4%. The sample consisted of PBMCs. The receptors were gathered from a male donor in good health and CMV-seronegative. Both conserved end residues are part of each CDR3. D genes are given only for firm matches. Clone size is stated in some rows and not others, as once, few, many or a class when expanded.

d_gene,j_gene,abundance,v_gene,CDR3nt,CDR3aa
TRBD1,TRBJ2-5,once,TRBV29-1,TGCAGCGATAGGCCCCTACGACAGGGGGCGGGCACCCAGTACTTC,CSDRPLRQGAGTQYF
TRBD2,TRBJ2-7,NA,TRBV4-1,TGCGCCAGCAGCCGAAATATAGCGGGAGGGGTTGAGCAGTACTTC,CASSRNIAGGVEQYF
NA,TRBJ2-5,NA,TRBV5-1,TGCGCCAGCAGCTTTCTAACAGGCCAAGAGACCCAGTACTTC,CASSFLTGQETQYF
NA,TRBJ1-5,NA,TRBV27,TGTGCCAGCAGTCTGACAGGCCCGGGACAGCCCCAGCATTTT,CASSLTGPGQPQHF
NA,TRBJ1-2,NA,TRBV21-1,TGTGCCAGCAGCAACAATATCGGGAGAACTAACTATGGCTACACCTTC,CASSNNIGRTNYGYTF
NA,TRBJ2-6,NA,TRBV15,TGTGCCACCAGCAGAGGCGGCTCTGGGGCCAACGTCCTGACTTTC,CATSRGGSGANVLTF
TRBD2,TRBJ2-7,NA,TRBV9,TGTGCCAGCAACGTAGCCCCAGCGGGAGCGGAGCACGAGCAGTACTTC,CASNVAPAGAEHEQYF
TRBD1,TRBJ2-7,NA,TRBV6-1,TGTGCCAGCAGTGAAGGGACAGGGAGCTCCTACGAGCAGTACTTC,CASSEGTGSSYEQYF
TRBD1,TRBJ2-7,NA,TRBV6-6,TGTGCCAGCAGTCAGGGACAGGGGGGCGAGCAGTACTTC,CASSQGQGGEQYF
NA,TRBJ2-3,NA,TRBV11-2,TGTGCCAGCAGCTTTTCCCTCTCGGCGCAGTATTTT,CASSFSLSAQYF
NA,TRBJ2-6,NA,TRBV27,TGTGCCAGCTCCAGCCGTTACAGGATCTCTGGGGCCAACGTCCTGACTTTC,CASSSRYRISGANVLTF
NA,TRBJ2-5,NA,TRBV2,TGTGCCAGCAGTCGAGAGACCCAGTACTTC,CASSRETQYF
TRBD2,TRBJ2-2,NA,TRBV7-7,TGTGCTAGCAGCTTAGAAGGGACTAGCGGGGTCATAGTCAGGAACACCGGGGAGCTGTTTTTT,CASSLEGTSGVIVRNTGELFF
NA,TRBJ2-7,NA,TRBV27,TGTGCCAGCAGCGCCCGGGACTTGTCCTACGAGCAGTACTTC,CASSARDLSYEQYF
NA,TRBJ1-3,NA,TRBV30,TGTGCCTGGAGTTTCAAACGACTCGAGATCGCAGGAAACACCATATATTTT,CAWSFKRLEIAGNTIYF
TRBD2,TRBJ2-1,NA,TRBV29-1,TGCAGCGTTAATCTAGCGGGAGAAGTCCATGAGCAGTTCTTC,CSVNLAGEVHEQFF
NA,TRBJ2-5,NA,TRBV9,TGTGCCAGCAGCTCCCGGGAACAGCAAGAGACCCAGTACTTC,CASSSREQQETQYF
TRBD1,TRBJ2-2,NA,TRBV7-2,TGTGCCAGCAGCAGGCCGACAGGGGCGTACCCCGGGGAGCTGTTTTTT,CASSRPTGAYPGELFF
NA,TRBJ2-4,NA,TRBV9,TGTGCCAGCAGCGTAGAGGGGGGGGGTGTGGACATTCAGTACTTC,CASSVEGGGVDIQYF
NA,TRBJ2-7,NA,TRBV9,TGTGCCAGCAGCATGTCAGGGTCCTACGAGCAGTACTTC,CASSMSGSYEQYF
NA,TRBJ2-1,NA,TRBV5-4,TGTGCCAGCCCCTGGGTGACTAGAAACAATGAGCAGTTCTTC,CASPWVTRNNEQFF
NA,TRBJ2-7,NA,TRBV2,TGTGCCAGCAGAACGTACTCGGACGAGCAGTACTTC,CASRTYSDEQYF
TRBD2,TRBJ2-7,NA,TRBV27,TGTGCCAGCAGTTCAGAGGGAGGGCCCTCCTACGAGCAGTACTTC,CASSSEGGPSYEQYF
TRBD2,TRBJ2-2,NA,TRBV5-6,TGTGCCAGCTCTCTAGCGGGAGTAGAGGTCGGGGAGCTGTTTTTT,CASSLAGVEVGELFF
NA,TRBJ2-1,NA,TRBV28,TGTGCCAGCGCGCGCAGGAGGGGGCTCCTTGGGAGCTCCTACAATGAGCAGTTCTTC,CASARRRGLLGSSYNEQFF
TRBD2,TRBJ2-2,NA,TRBV14,TGTGCCAGCAGCCAAGCGCGGGAGGTCTTGAGAAACACCGGGGAGCTGTTTTTT,CASSQAREVLRNTGELFF
TRBD1,TRBJ2-5,few,TRBV5-1,TGCGCCAGCAGCGTGACAGGGGGCAGGGAGACCCAGTACTTC,CASSVTGGRETQYF
NA,TRBJ2-5,few,TRBV11-2,TGTGCCAGCAGCTCACCCTGGACAGTCCAAGAGACCCAGTACTTC,CASSSPWTVQETQYF
NA,TRBJ1-1,NA,TRBV6-6,TGTGCCAGCAGGTCCCGGGGATTGAACACTGAAGCTTTCTTT,CASRSRGLNTEAFF
TRBD1,TRBJ2-1,NA,TRBV6-1,TGTGCCAGCAGGGGACAGAACAATGAGCAGTTCTTC,CASRGQNNEQFF
TRBD2,TRBJ2-7,NA,TRBV29-1,TGCAGCGTTGAAGAGGGGTCTAGCGGGGGCTACGAGCAGTACTTC,CSVEEGSSGGYEQYF
NA,TRBJ1-2,NA,TRBV5-1,TGCGCCAGCAGCTTTGGGGGGGCTAACTATGGCTACACCTTC,CASSFGGANYGYTF
NA,TRBJ2-1,few,TRBV5-1,TGCGCCAGCAGCTTAGAGCAAAGCTCCTACAATGAGCAGTTCTTC,CASSLEQSSYNEQFF
TRBD2,TRBJ2-7,NA,TRBV6-5,TGTGCCAGCAGTTATAGGGAGGGCAAGCAGTACTTC,CASSYREGKQYF
NA,TRBJ2-7,NA,TRBV5-6,TGTGCCAGCAGCTTGGCCCTTGGCGGGATCTCCTACGAGCAGTACTTC,CASSLALGGISYEQYF
NA,TRBJ2-1,NA,TRBV29-1,TGCAGCGTTGCGGCAGGGGCCCTGGTCTACAATGAGCAGTTCTTC,CSVAAGALVYNEQFF
TRBD1,TRBJ2-7,NA,TRBV9,TGTGCCAGCAGCGTATCGAGTGGGACAGTTTACGAGCAGTACTTC,CASSVSSGTVYEQYF
TRBD2,TRBJ2-1,NA,TRBV5-1,TGCGCCAGCAGCTTGCAGCGGGAGGAGGATGAGCAGTTCTTC,CASSLQREEDEQFF
TRBD2,TRBJ2-3,NA,TRBV5-4,TGTGCCAGCAGCACTGGACTAGCGGGGGACACAGATACGCAGTATTTT,CASSTGLAGDTDTQYF